This T cell receptor beta chain emerged from a study of blood T cell repertoires in COVID-19. Across the study: Acute and convalescent COVID-19 samples came from the United States, Italy and Spain.

Methods used by the authors: Estimation of nucleated cell counts was performed using reference gene primer amplification. Assay: immunoSEQ multiplex PCR; the TCRdb copy retains only in-frame clones and omits some. The V and J calls and the clone size are those of that table, but D and trimming were determined from the DNA. Altogether about 100,000 clones are present, approximately 90% being singletons, with the ten largest covering 3.5% to 5%. This CDR3 comprises 14 residues. The V and J ends lost 3 bases and 8 bases respectively, with 16 bases between them. The germline V gene encodes CDR1 SGHNT and CDR2 YENEEA. It was during active infection that Seattle patients were enrolled and then longitudinally followed.

The sample consisted of peripheral blood. This TCR came from a human donor with COVID-19, enrolled during active disease. The donor label of this sample is uncertain. V is TRBV11-3 and J is TRBJ1-2; D possibly corresponds to TRBD1 (5 bases). CDR3 sequence (DNA): TGTGCCAGCAGCTTCCGACTCTTCGGGGGAGGCTACACCTTC. Translation: CASSFRLFGGGYTF.